What follows are 15 T cell receptor beta chains derived from one specimen sequenced in a study of beta chain features in type 1 diabetes. Every bit of the isolated RNA underwent reverse transcription, so sequencing read expressed TCRB transcripts. TCRdb's table, derived via immunoSEQ multiplex PCR, lists solely in-frame clones and lacks some. The sample consists of more than 140,000 clones, 9% to 10% of them appearing once. Sequencing was carried out using central memory CD4+ T cells from blood. Receptor source: a woman aged 40 to 55 in good health.

The V and J genes are TRBV5-6 and TRBJ1-1; TRBD1 matches 9 bases. From germline, CDR1 is SGHDT and CDR2 YYEEEE. The J segment lost 3 bases and the V segment lost 4 bases, leaving 10 bases of the junction unmatched. This CDR3 region has 16 residues. CDR3 residues: CASSPTGTGTYTEAFF. The CDR3 coding sequence is TGTGCCAGCAGCCCAACCGGGACAGGGACCTACACTGAAGCTTTCTTT. Full variable domain (remainder filled in from reference TRBV5-6 and TRBJ1-1): DAGVTQSPTHLIKTRGQQVTLRCSPKSGHDTVSWYQQALGQGPQFIFQYYEEEERQRGNFPDRFSGHQFPNYSSELNVNALLLGDSALYLCASSPTGTGTYTEAFFGQGTRLTVV.

Points on this clone: Additional DNA sequences in this sample encode the identical CDR3. The V gene is TRBV19, the J gene TRBJ1-1; tentative D call: TRBD1 (5 bases). This CDR3 has 15 residues. Germline loops: CDR1 LNHDA, CDR2 SQIVND (reference sequence). V lost 3 bases, J lost 0 bases, and 11 bases lay in between. Here the CDR3 reads CASSIGGSMNTEAFF. In DNA form, the CDR3 reads TGTGCCAGTAGTATTGGGGGGTCTATGAACACTGAAGCTTTCTTT.

The J gene is TRBJ2-7, the V gene TRBV14; 13 bases align to TRBD2. CDR3 length: 13 amino acids. The J segment lost 8 bases and the V segment lost 4 bases, leaving 2 bases of the junction unmatched. Germline V gene lookup returns CDR1 SGHDN and CDR2 FVKESK. The CDR3 sequence: CASSPGLAGQQYF. The CDR3 bases are TGTGCCAGCAGCCCGGGACTAGCGGGGCAGCAGTACTTC.

This clone was recorded a few times. The chain has TRBV18 and TRBJ1-1; D is unclear. The CDR3 totals 13 residues. V lost 3 bases, J lost 3 bases, and 8 bases lay in between. Germline V gene data show CDR1 as KGHSH and CDR2 as LQKENI. CDR3 loop: CASSPTRDTEAFF. DNA for the CDR3: TGTGCCAGCTCACCCACTAGGGACACTGAAGCTTTCTTT.

This clone was counted ten times or more. This chain connects TRBV2 to TRBJ2-2; TRBD2 matches at 7 bases. V gave up 4 bases and J gave up 2 bases; unmatched junction bases: 1. Germline CDR1 SNHLY, CDR2 FYNNEI. This CDR3 is 14 amino acids long. CDR3 protein: CASSGGGNTGELFF. The CDR3 DNA is TGTGCCAGCAGTGGGGGGGGTAACACCGGGGAGCTGTTTTTT.

The V call is TRBV7-2, the J call TRBJ1-5; a weak D match, TRBD1 (6 bases). This CDR3 is built from 18 residues. Between the trimmed V and J ends, which lost 4 bases and 0 bases, there was a span of 19 bases. The germline gives CDR1 SGHTA, CDR2 FQGNSA. CDR3 protein: CASSSWSGDKFSNQPQHF. In DNA form, the CDR3 reads TGTGCCAGCAGCTCCTGGTCAGGGGATAAGTTTAGCAATCAGCCCCAGCATTTT.

The V and J genes are TRBV7-2 and TRBJ1-6; 8 bases match TRBD1. The CDR3 has 14 amino acids. CDR1 SGHTA and CDR2 FQGNSA come from the germline V gene. The V and J ends lost 1 base and 10 bases, in that order; junction bases with no gene match: 3. The CDR3 nucleotides are TGTGCCAGCAGCTTAGACAGGGGGGGATCACCCCTCCACTTT. This gives the protein CASSLDRGGSPLHF. The full variable domain, rest sourced from reference TRBV7-2 and TRBJ1-6, is GAGVSQSPSNKVTEKGKDVELRCDPISGHTALYWYRQSLGQGLEFLIYFQGNSAPDKSGLPSDRFSAERTGGSVSTLTIQRTQQEDSAVYLCASSLDRGGSPLHFGNGTRLTVT.

This clone appeared a few times. The junction and the germline gene differ at one end; a read error may be behind it. Additional DNA sequences in this sample encode the identical CDR3. The rearrangement links TRBV7-9 to TRBJ1-6; 9 positions agree with TRBD1. The germline CDR1 and CDR2 sequences are SEHNR and FQNEAQ (reference sequence). This CDR3 is built from 16 residues. The CDR3 nucleotides are TGTGCCAGCAGCTCGGACAGGGGCTCCTATAATTCCCCCCTCCACTTT. It specifies CASSSDRGSYNSPLHF.

The genes are TRBV5-5 and TRBJ1-2; D not certain. This CDR3 is 13 amino acids long. Trimming left V 1 base short and J 8 bases short, with 12 bases between. Germline assignment: CDR1 SGHKS and CDR2 YYEKEE (reference sequence). The CDR3 spells CASSLLESNGYTF. CDR3 nucleotide sequence: TGTGCCAGCAGCTTGCTAGAATCCAACGGCTACACCTTC. The entire variable domain, with the rest obtained from reference TRBV5-5 and TRBJ1-2, is as follows: DAGVTQSPTHLIKTRGQQVTLRCSPISGHKSVSWYQQVLGQGPQFIFQYYEKEERGRGNFPDRFSARQFPNYSSELNVNALLLGDSALYLCASSLLESNGYTFGSGTRLTVV.

This clone was observed a handful of times. The chain couples TRBV5-1 to TRBJ2-5; TRBD1 aligns across 9 bases. V was pared by 0 bases and J by 4 bases, with 1 base of the junction left unmatched. Germline CDR1 reads SGHRS; CDR2 reads YFSETQ. This CDR3 is built from 14 residues. CDR3 sequence reads: CASSLDRGLETQYF. CDR3 coding DNA: TGCGCCAGCAGCTTGGACAGGGGGCTAGAGACCCAGTACTTC. The complete variable domain, with remaining parts taken from reference TRBV5-1 and TRBJ2-5, reads KAGVTQTPRYLIKTRGQQVTLSCSPISGHRSVSWYQQTPGQGLQFLFEYFSETQRNKGNFPGRFSGRQFSNSRSEMNVSTLELGDSALYLCASSLDRGLETQYFGPGTRLLVL.

This chain links TRBV11-2 with TRBJ2-3; 8 bases are a match to TRBD2. CDR3 length equals 16 residues. Germline lookup yields CDR1 SGHAT and CDR2 FQNNGV. The ends lost 0 bases at V and 3 bases at J; junction bases unmatched: 5. Here the CDR3 reads CASSLDLVAGTDTQYF. CDR3 in DNA: TGTGCCAGCAGCTTAGATTTAGTAGCGGGGACAGATACGCAGTATTTT.

This clone was picked up a small number of times. V usage is TRBV6-5 and J usage is TRBJ2-7; 7 nucleotides align to TRBD1. The germline V gene encodes CDR1 MNHEY and CDR2 SVGAGI. Trimming took 6 bases from V and 5 from J; bases not matched to a gene: 4. CDR3 length equals 12 residues. CDR3 region: CASSPTGNEQYF. The CDR3 coding sequence is TGTGCCAGCAGCCCGACAGGGAACGAGCAGTACTTC.

The chain is built from TRBV7-2 and TRBJ2-5; tentatively, D is TRBD2 (7 bases). Trimming removed 4 bases from V and 7 bases from J, with 13 bases in between. The germline gives CDR1 SGHTA, CDR2 FQGNSA. This CDR3 region has 13 residues. The CDR3 DNA follows: TGTGCCAGCAGCTCAAGGGAGGGGGGGACCCAGTACTTC. It codes for CASSSREGGTQYF.

There are a few counts of this clone. V gene TRBV7-8 combines with J gene TRBJ1-1, with 7 positions matching TRBD1. The CDR3 has 13 amino acids. Trimming cost V 5 bases and J 5 bases; bases outside gene matches: 5. Germline assignment: CDR1 SGHVS and CDR2 FQNEAQ. The DNA for the CDR3 is TGTGCCAGCAGCGTTGTGACAGGGACTGAAGCTTTCTTT. Its protein product is CASSVVTGTEAFF.

In its sample, this clone was seen a few times. V gene TRBV19 combines with J gene TRBJ1-5, with D possibly TRBD1 on 5 matching bases. The ends were cut back, 6 bases at V and 8 bases at J, with 11 bases in the middle. Germline loops: CDR1 LNHDA, CDR2 SQIVND (reference sequence). The CDR3 is 12 amino acids. The CDR3 DNA is TGTGCCAGTAGGGGGCCCAGGGAGCCCCAGCATTTT. Its translation: CASRGPREPQHF.